What follows are 26 T cell receptor beta chains derived from one specimen sequenced in a study of regulatory T cells in long-lasting Graves disease. The time point: persistent/refractory GD, antithyroid drugs over 5 years with positive TRAb. TCR sequences were obtained from RNA taken from PBMCs. Arm-PCR with iRepertoire HTBI primers amplified the CDR3 regions for these TCR beta libraries. TCRdb independently ran MiXCR on the multiplex PCR reads; one entry per CDR3 protein. This table has more than 350,000 distinct CDR3 sequences, around 20% appearing once. Material: peripheral blood mononuclear cells (PBMCs), obtained when the disease was refractory, from a patient treated with antithyroid drugs. The receptor source for this set is a female donor with Graves disease.

There are a few counts of this clonotype. The V and J genes are TRBV5-1 and TRBJ1-2; a possible D gene is TRBD1 (5 bases). The CDR3 runs 11 residues. Germline V gene sequence: CDR1 SGHRS, CDR2 YFSETQ. The ends were cut back, 5 bases at V and 10 bases at J, with 12 bases in the middle. DNA for the CDR3: TGCGCCAGCAGTCCTGACAGCTCCTACACCTTC. The encoded protein is CASSPDSSYTF.

This clonotype occurred many times. This rearrangement joins TRBV28 to TRBJ2-7; the D gene is possibly TRBD1 (5 bases). The CDR3 consists of 11 residues. Germline CDR1 reads MDHEN; CDR2 reads SYDVKM. Trimming took 4 bases from V and 7 from J, leaving 8 bases between them. As DNA, the CDR3 is TGTGCCAGCAGTTCGACAGAAGAGCAGTACTTC. Residues: CASSSTEEQYF.

This clonotype occurred many times. The rearrangement uses TRBV20-1 and TRBJ2-7; 8 positions match TRBD1. The J segment lost 0 bases and the V segment lost 3 bases, leaving 1 base of the junction unmatched. The V gene's germline CDR1 is DFQATT and CDR2 SNEGSKA (reference sequence). This CDR3 is 13 amino acids long. For the CDR3, the DNA is TGCAGTGCTAGGGGACAGGACTCCTACGAGCAGTACTTC. Amino acids: CSARGQDSYEQYF.

The chain carries TRBV28 and TRBJ2-7; 14 bases are a match to TRBD2. From germline, CDR1 is MDHEN and CDR2 SYDVKM. The CDR3 has 19 residues. V lost 4 bases, J lost 4 bases, and 15 bases stayed unmatched. The CDR3 loop reads CASSSSNLGLAGVGYEQYF. The CDR3 DNA sequence: TGTGCCAGCAGTTCGTCTAACCTGGGACTAGCGGGAGTGGGGTACGAGCAGTACTTC.

There are a few counts of this clonotype. This chain links TRBV20-1 with TRBJ2-4; 8 bases are shared with TRBD2. CDR3 size: 13 residues. The germline V gene has CDR1 DFQATT and CDR2 SNEGSKA (reference sequence). The V segment lost 6 bases and the J segment 7 bases; nucleotides outside the gene matches: 8. Written as DNA, the CDR3 is TGCAGTGCCCCGGGACTAGATTTGAACATTCAGTACTTC. Its translation is CSAPGLDLNIQYF.

This clonotype was observed at least ten times. The rearrangement links TRBV6-1 to TRBJ1-2; D uncertain. CDR1 and CDR2 from the germline V gene are MNHNS and SASEGT. The CDR3 spans 15 residues. V was pared by 2 bases and J by 7 bases, with 17 bases between. CDR3 region: CASSEPYLAATGYTF. CDR3 DNA sequence: TGTGCCAGCAGTGAACCCTACCTCGCGGCGACTGGCTACACCTTC.

This clonotype was observed many times. The J gene is TRBJ2-7, the V gene TRBV20-1; D remains ambiguous. The germline V gene encodes CDR1 DFQATT and CDR2 SNEGSKA (reference sequence). The CDR3 contains 12 residues. Trimming removed 5 bases from V and 4 bases from J, with 12 bases in between. This chain's CDR3 is CSALPLSYEQYF. CDR3 bases: TGCAGTGCTCTACCCTTATCGTACGAGCAGTACTTC.

This clonotype appeared many times. For the CDR3, the DNA is TGCGCCAGCAGCCAAGAATCGGACACCTACTACGAGCAGTACTTC. Translating gives CASSQESDTYYEQYF. J is TRBJ2-7 and V is TRBV4-1, with a possible D match to TRBD1 (5 bases). The CDR3 spans 15 residues. Germline values: CDR1 MGHRA, CDR2 YSYEKL. The germline V and J ends were trimmed by 0 bases and 3 bases, with 12 bases remaining between them.

This clonotype was seen repeatedly, ten times or more. The genes are TRBV2 and TRBJ2-2; unclear D gene. This CDR3 is built from 13 residues. Trimming left V 3 bases short and J 0 bases short, with 2 bases between. The V gene's germline CDR1 is SNHLY and CDR2 FYNNEI. Written as DNA, the CDR3 is TGTGCCAGCAGTGAGACGAACACCGGGGAGCTGTTTTTT. It specifies CASSETNTGELFF. Drawing the rest from reference TRBV2 and TRBJ2-2, the complete variable domain is EPEVTQTPSHQVTQMGQEVILRCVPISNHLYFYWYRQILGQKVEFLVSFYNNEISEKSEIFDDQFSVERPDGSNFTLKIRSTKLEDSAMYFCASSETNTGELFFGEGSRLTVL.

The rearrangement uses TRBV10-2 and TRBJ2-6; 8 positions agree with TRBD1. The germline gives CDR1 WSHSY, CDR2 SAAADI. Germline trimming cut 3 bases from V and 3 bases from J; bases unmatched to any gene: 7. CDR3 size: 17 residues. The CDR3 protein is CASSEGQGRFGANVLTF. The DNA of the CDR3 is TGCGCCAGCAGTGAAGGACAGGGACGATTTGGGGCCAACGTCCTGACTTTC.

The chain carries TRBV7-9 and TRBJ2-2; D call uncertain. There are 15 residues in the CDR3. Looked up from germline, CDR1 is SEHNR and CDR2 is FQNEAQ (reference sequence). Trimming took off 5 bases at V and 0 bases at J, with 10 bases between the two ends. CDR3 sequence (DNA): TGTGCCAGCAGCCTACTGACACCGAACACCGGGGAGCTGTTTTTT. This gives the protein CASSLLTPNTGELFF.

This clonotype showed up just a few times. The CDR3 DNA reads TGTGCCAGCAGCTTAGCAGGGACTAGCGGGGTGGAGCAGTACTTC. It specifies CASSLAGTSGVEQYF. This rearrangement joins TRBV11-1 to TRBJ2-7, with 13 nucleotides matching TRBD2. The CDR3 has 15 amino acids. The germline V gene has CDR1 SGHAT and CDR2 FQDESV (reference sequence). V lost 0 bases to trimming and J lost 7 bases; unmatched junction nucleotides: 3.

This clonotype came up a few times. The chain recombines TRBV19 with TRBJ2-5; a possible D gene is TRBD2 (6 bases). The CDR3 is made up of 13 amino acids. The V gene's germline CDR1 is LNHDA and CDR2 SQIVND (reference sequence). With 6 bases removed from V and 2 bases from J, the gap between germline ends came to 10 bases. The CDR3 is CASSRTTQETQYF. The DNA of the CDR3 is TGTGCCAGTAGCCGGACTACACAAGAGACCCAGTACTTC. The whole variable domain, remainder taken from reference TRBV19 and TRBJ2-5, is DGGITQSPKYLFRKEGQNVTLSCEQNLNHDAMYWYRQDPGQGLRLIYYSQIVNDFQKGDIAEGYSVSREKKESFPLTVTSAQKNPTAFYLCASSRTTQETQYFGPGTRLLVL.

The chain combines TRBV20-1 with TRBJ2-7; D perhaps matches TRBD2 (7 bases). V was pared by 0 bases and J by 5 bases, with 14 bases between. The CDR3 consists of 14 residues. Germline V gene data show CDR1 as DFQATT and CDR2 as SNEGSKA (reference sequence). The CDR3 DNA is TGCAGTGCTAGAGATTCGGGGGGCGTCGACGAGCAGTACTTC. This codes for CSARDSGGVDEQYF.

V gene TRBV6-5 combines with J gene TRBJ2-2; D tentatively reads TRBD1 or TRBD2 (5 bases each). With 0 bases removed from V and 0 bases from J, the gap between germline ends came to 14 bases. The CDR3 runs to 18 residues. Germline V gene sequence: CDR1 MNHEY, CDR2 SVGAGI. CDR3 residues: CASSYSGGPTPNTGELFF. In nucleotides, the CDR3 is TGTGCCAGCAGTTACTCTGGGGGTCCTACTCCGAACACCGGGGAGCTGTTTTTT.

V gene TRBV20-1 combines with J gene TRBJ2-2, with a tentative D call TRBD1 (5 bases). Per the germline V gene, CDR1 is DFQATT and CDR2 is SNEGSKA (reference sequence). This CDR3 spans 14 amino acids. The ends were cut back, 6 bases at V and 0 bases at J, with 11 bases in the middle. CDR3 in amino acids: CSADSIANTGELFF. The CDR3 DNA is TGCAGTGCCGACAGCATCGCGAACACCGGGGAGCTGTTTTTT.

In this sample, this clonotype turned up many times. The rearrangement joins TRBV28 to TRBJ2-1, with 12 bases lining up with TRBD2. From germline, CDR1 is MDHEN and CDR2 SYDVKM. CDR3 length equals 18 residues. V shed 4 bases and J 8 bases; nucleotides not matched to a gene: 15. CDR3 protein: CASSSLQASGRASYEQFF. As DNA, the CDR3 is TGTGCCAGCAGTTCCCTACAGGCTAGCGGGAGGGCCAGCTATGAGCAGTTCTTC.

This clonotype was seen only a few times. This sequence joins TRBV19 and TRBJ2-6, with 12 bases fitting TRBD2. Germline CDR1 is LNHDA and CDR2 is SQIVND (reference sequence). J lost 0 bases, V lost 4 bases, and 1 base had no gene match. The CDR3 covers 17 residues. The CDR3 sequence: CASSTSGRASGANVLTF. As DNA, the CDR3 is TGTGCCAGTAGTACTAGCGGGAGGGCCTCTGGGGCCAACGTCCTGACTTTC.

This rearrangement joins TRBV4-1 to TRBJ2-2, with 9 bases that match TRBD1. Germline V gene sequence: CDR1 MGHRA, CDR2 YSYEKL. The CDR3 has 16 amino acids. With 9 bases clipped from V and 7 bases from J, the junction kept 15 bases outside the gene matches. The CDR3 DNA reads as TGCGCCAGTCGAAGAGGTGGGACAGGGTCGAGCGGGGAGCTGTTTTTT. Protein: CASRRGGTGSSGELFF.

The V call is TRBV28, the J call TRBJ1-2; 9 nucleotides align to TRBD1. V shed 4 bases and J 8 bases; nucleotides not matched to a gene: 11. Germline V CDR1 and CDR2: MDHEN, SYDVKM. The CDR3 runs 15 residues. CDR3 DNA: TGTGCCAGCAGTTCCCCGACAGGGGGGCTCGGGGGCTACACCTTC. Translating gives CASSSPTGGLGGYTF.

This clonotype was picked up a small number of times. The chain is built from TRBV7-8 and TRBJ1-4; D remains ambiguous. Germline V gene lookup returns CDR1 SGHVS and CDR2 FQNEAQ. The CDR3 is 14 residues long. V lost 4 bases and J lost 8, with 14 bases in between. CDR3 in amino acids: CASSSRADGEKLFF. CDR3 in DNA: TGTGCCAGCAGCTCCCGGGCCGACGGGGAAAAACTGTTTTTT. Filled out from reference TRBV7-8 and TRBJ1-4, the complete variable domain reads GAGVSQSPRYKVAKRGQDVALRCDPISGHVSLFWYQQALGQGPEFLTYFQNEAQLDKSGLPSDRFFAERPEGSVSTLKIQRTQQEDSAVYLCASSSRADGEKLFFGSGTQLSVL.

The rearrangement links TRBV25-1 to TRBJ2-2; D may match TRBD1 or TRBD2 (5 bases each). Germline values: CDR1 MGHDK, CDR2 SYGVNS. This CDR3 has 13 residues. Between the trimmed V and J ends, which lost 9 bases and 8 bases, there was a span of 16 bases. The CDR3 DNA follows: TGTGCCAGTGGGGACCAAGGGATAGGGGAGCTGTTTTTT. Translated: CASGDQGIGELFF.

The chain employs TRBV6-1 and TRBJ2-3, with 8 bases lining up with TRBD2. The V gene's germline CDR1 is MNHNS and CDR2 SASEGT. The CDR3 is 15 residues long. With V trimmed by 7 bases and J by 6 bases, 12 bases remained unmatched. CDR3 nucleotide sequence: TGTGCCAGCAATCGCGAGCTAGCGGGTTTCGATACGCAGTATTTT. Amino acids: CASNRELAGFDTQYF.

The chain is built from TRBV6-2 or TRBV6-3 and TRBJ1-3; D not certain. Between the trimmed V and J ends, which lost 2 bases and 3 bases, there was a span of 2 bases. Per germline, CDR1 MNHEY and CDR2 SVGEGT. This CDR3 comprises 12 residues. Here the CDR3 reads CASSYDGNTIYF. CDR3 in DNA: TGTGCCAGCAGTTACGATGGAAACACCATATATTTT.

This clonotype was counted many times. The J gene is TRBJ2-2, the V gene TRBV29-1; TRBD2 agrees at 12 bases. The length of the CDR3 is 13 residues. The germline gives CDR1 SQVTM, CDR2 ANQGSEA. V trimming: 7 bases; J trimming: 5 bases; junction bases outside the gene matches: 2. CDR3 protein: CSAGTSGTGELFF. The CDR3 DNA is TGCAGCGCTGGGACTAGCGGGACCGGGGAGCTGTTTTTT.

This rearrangement joins TRBV14 to TRBJ1-5; 9 positions match TRBD1. Trimming removed 0 bases from V and 10 bases from J; junction bases left unmatched: 10. The germline V gene encodes CDR1 SGHDN and CDR2 FVKESK. The CDR3 extends over 16 amino acids. The CDR3 region has the DNA TGTGCCAGCAGCCAAGATAGCGGGGACAGGGAGGAACCCCAGCATTTT. Translation gives CASSQDSGDREEPQHF.